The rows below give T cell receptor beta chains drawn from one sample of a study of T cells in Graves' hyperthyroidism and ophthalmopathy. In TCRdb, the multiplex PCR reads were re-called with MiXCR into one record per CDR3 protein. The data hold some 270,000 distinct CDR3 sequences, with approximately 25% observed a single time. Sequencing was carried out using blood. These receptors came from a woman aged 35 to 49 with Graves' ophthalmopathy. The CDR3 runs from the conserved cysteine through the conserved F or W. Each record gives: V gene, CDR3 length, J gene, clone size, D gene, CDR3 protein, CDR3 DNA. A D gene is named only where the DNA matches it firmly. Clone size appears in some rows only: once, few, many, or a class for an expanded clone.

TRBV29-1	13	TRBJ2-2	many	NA	CSVETENTGELFF	TGCAGCGTAGAGACAGAGAACACCGGGGAGCTGTTTTTT
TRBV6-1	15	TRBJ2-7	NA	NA	CASSESNLGGYEQYF	TGTGCCAGCAGTGAATCGAATTTGGGGGGCTACGAGCAGTACTTC
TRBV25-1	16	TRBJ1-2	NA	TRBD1	CASSGSATGRVYGYTF	TGTGCCAGCAGTGGAAGCGCGACAGGGCGGGTCTATGGCTACACCTTC
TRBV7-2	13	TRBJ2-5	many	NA	CASSLDSGETQYF	TGTGCCAGCAGCTTAGACTCGGGGGAGACCCAGTACTTC
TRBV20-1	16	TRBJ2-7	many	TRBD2	CSARDPGGGSPNEQYF	TGCAGTGCTAGAGATCCGGGAGGCGGGAGTCCCAACGAGCAGTACTTC
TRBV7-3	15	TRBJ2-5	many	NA	CASSFQLTIQETQYF	TGTGCCAGCAGCTTTCAGCTCACTATCCAAGAGACCCAGTACTTC
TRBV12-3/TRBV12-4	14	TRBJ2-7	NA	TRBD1	CASTRQGISYEQYF	TGTGCCAGCACACGACAGGGTATCTCCTACGAGCAGTACTTC
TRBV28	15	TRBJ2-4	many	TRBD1	CASSVGTDYKNIQYF	TGTGCCAGCAGTGTCGGGACAGATTACAAAAACATTCAGTACTTC
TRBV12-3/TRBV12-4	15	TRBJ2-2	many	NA	CASSPVAFGTGELFF	TGTGCCAGCAGCCCAGTCGCCTTTGGGACCGGGGAGCTGTTTTTT
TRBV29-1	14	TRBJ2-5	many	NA	CSVEVGSRQETQYF	TGCAGCGTTGAAGTAGGCTCTAGACAAGAGACCCAGTACTTC
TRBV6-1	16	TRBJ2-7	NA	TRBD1	CASSLQGTGLGYEQYF	TGTGCCAGCAGTCTTCAAGGGACAGGGCTCGGTTACGAGCAGTACTTC
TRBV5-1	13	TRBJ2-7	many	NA	CASSLGLLNEQYF	TGCGCCAGCAGCTTGGGACTATTGAACGAGCAGTACTTC
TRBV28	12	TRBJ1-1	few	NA	CASILWGTEAYF	TGTGCCAGCATTTTATGGGGGACTGAAGCTTACTTT
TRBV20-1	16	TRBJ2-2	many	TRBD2	CSATTTSGRVTGELFF	TGCAGTGCTACAACCACTAGCGGGAGGGTCACCGGGGAGCTGTTTTTT
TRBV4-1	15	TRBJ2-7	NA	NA	CASSQIEGLVYEQYF	TGCGCCAGCAGCCAAATTGAAGGGTTGGTCTACGAGCAGTACTTC
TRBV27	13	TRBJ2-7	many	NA	CASSFRRLYEQYF	TGTGCCAGCAGTTTCAGGAGGCTCTACGAGCAGTACTTC
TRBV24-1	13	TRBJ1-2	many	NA	CATSETQYYGYTF	TGTGCCACCAGTGAAACCCAGTACTATGGCTACACCTTC
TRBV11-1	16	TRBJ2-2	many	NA	CASSLIGRGGPGELFF	TGTGCCAGCAGCTTAATTGGCAGGGGAGGACCCGGGGAGCTGTTTTTT
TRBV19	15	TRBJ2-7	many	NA	CASSIGGQIPYEQYF	TGTGCCAGTAGTATAGGGGGCCAAATCCCATACGAGCAGTACTTC
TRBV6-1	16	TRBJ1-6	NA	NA	CASSEISGQLNSPLHF	TGTGCCAGCAGTGAAATCTCGGGACAATTAAATTCACCCCTCCACTTT
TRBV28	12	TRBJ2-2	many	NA	CASSLLSRELFF	TGTGCCAGCAGTTTATTGTCAAGGGAGCTGTTTTTT
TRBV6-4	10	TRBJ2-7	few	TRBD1	CASINRGAYF	TGTGCCAGCATTAACAGGGGGGCGTACTTC
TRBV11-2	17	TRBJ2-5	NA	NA	CASSKEGPRSGQETQYF	TGTGCCAGCAGCAAAGAAGGCCCGAGGTCGGGGCAAGAGACCCAGTACTTC
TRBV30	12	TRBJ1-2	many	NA	CAWRNGEAGYTF	TGTGCCTGGAGGAATGGGGAAGCTGGCTACACCTTC
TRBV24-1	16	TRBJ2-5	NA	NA	CATSDSSRAYQETQYF	TGTGCCACCAGTGACTCTAGCAGGGCGTACCAAGAGACCCAGTACTTC
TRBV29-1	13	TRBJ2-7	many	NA	CSVEDGGSYEQYF	TGCAGCGTTGAAGATGGAGGGTCCTACGAGCAGTACTTC
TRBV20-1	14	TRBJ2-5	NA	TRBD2	CSARVAGGQETQYF	TGCAGTGCTAGAGTAGCGGGGGGTCAAGAGACCCAGTACTTC
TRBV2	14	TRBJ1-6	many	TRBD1	CASRGTGENSPLHF	TGTGCCAGCAGGGGGACAGGGGAGAATTCACCCCTCCACTTT
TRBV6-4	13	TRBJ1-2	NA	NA	CASSPTGNDGYTF	TGTGCCAGCAGTCCCACAGGGAACGATGGCTACACCTTC
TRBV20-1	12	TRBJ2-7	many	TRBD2	CSASWDYPEQYF	TGCAGTGCTAGCTGGGACTACCCCGAGCAGTACTTC
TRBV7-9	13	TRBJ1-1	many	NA	CASSFGGDGEAFF	TGTGCCAGCAGCTTCGGGGGCGATGGTGAAGCTTTCTTT
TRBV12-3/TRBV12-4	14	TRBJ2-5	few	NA	CASSWGQYQETQYF	TGTGCCAGCAGTTGGGGTCAGTACCAAGAGACCCAGTACTTC
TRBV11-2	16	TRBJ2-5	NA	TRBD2	CASSLKASGNAETQYF	TGTGCCAGCAGCTTAAAAGCTAGCGGGAACGCGGAGACCCAGTACTTC
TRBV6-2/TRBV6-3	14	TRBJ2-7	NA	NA	CASSYSSAVGEQYF	TGTGCCAGCAGTTACTCGTCCGCCGTGGGCGAGCAGTACTTC
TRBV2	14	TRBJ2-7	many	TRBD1	CASSEGDRVYEQYF	TGTGCCAGCAGTGAAGGGGACAGGGTCTACGAGCAGTACTTC
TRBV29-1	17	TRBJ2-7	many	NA	CSVGSFLGRGISYEQYF	TGCAGCGTTGGTTCGTTTCTAGGTCGCGGGATCTCCTACGAGCAGTACTTC
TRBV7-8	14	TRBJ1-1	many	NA	CASSAGRFFTEAFF	TGTGCCAGCAGCGCCGGACGGTTTTTCACTGAAGCTTTCTTT
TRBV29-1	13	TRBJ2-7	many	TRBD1	CSVCWTGKYEQYF	TGCAGCGTCTGCTGGACAGGGAAATACGAGCAGTACTTC
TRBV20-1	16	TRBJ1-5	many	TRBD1	CSASPETGASNQPQHF	TGCAGTGCTAGTCCTGAGACAGGGGCTAGCAATCAGCCCCAGCATTTT
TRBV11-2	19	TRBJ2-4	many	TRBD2	CASSLVREGGSHAKNIQYF	TGTGCCAGCAGCTTAGTTCGAGAGGGCGGGAGTCACGCCAAAAACATTCAGTACTTC
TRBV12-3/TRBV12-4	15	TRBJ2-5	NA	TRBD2	CASRGGLAVQETQYF	TGTGCCAGCAGGGGGGGACTAGCGGTTCAAGAGACCCAGTACTTC
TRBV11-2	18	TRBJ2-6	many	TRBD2	CASSPIAGSASGANVLTF	TGTGCCAGCAGTCCGATAGCGGGATCTGCGTCAGGGGCCAACGTCCTGACTTTC
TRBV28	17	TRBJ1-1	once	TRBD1	CASSLDWGQGVTVEAFF	TGTGCCAGCAGTTTAGATTGGGGACAGGGTGTAACTGTTGAAGCTTTCTTT
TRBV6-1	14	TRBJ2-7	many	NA	CASSEVAHSYEQYF	TGTGCCAGCAGTGAAGTTGCCCACTCCTACGAGCAGTACTTC
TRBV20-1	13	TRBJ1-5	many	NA	CSARAQINQPQHF	TGCAGTGCCCGGGCGCAGATCAATCAGCCCCAGCATTTT
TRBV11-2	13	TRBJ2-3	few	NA	CASSSSLVDTQYF	TGTGCCAGCAGCTCCTCTTTGGTGGATACGCAGTATTTT
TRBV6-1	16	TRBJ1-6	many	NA	CASSRGESSYNSPLHF	TGTGCCAGCAGCCGAGGGGAAAGCTCCTATAATTCACCCCTCCACTTT
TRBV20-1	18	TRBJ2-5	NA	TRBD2	CSARLIGQRGGNQETQYF	TGCAGTGCTAGACTGATAGGCCAGCGGGGGGGGAACCAAGAGACCCAGTACTTC
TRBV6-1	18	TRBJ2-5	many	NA	CASSDLPPGTGGRETQYF	TGTGCCAGCAGCGATCTTCCTCCGGGGACCGGAGGGCGGGAGACCCAGTACTTC
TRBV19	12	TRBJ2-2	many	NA	CASGTADGELFF	TGTGCCAGTGGCACAGCGGACGGGGAGCTGTTTTTT